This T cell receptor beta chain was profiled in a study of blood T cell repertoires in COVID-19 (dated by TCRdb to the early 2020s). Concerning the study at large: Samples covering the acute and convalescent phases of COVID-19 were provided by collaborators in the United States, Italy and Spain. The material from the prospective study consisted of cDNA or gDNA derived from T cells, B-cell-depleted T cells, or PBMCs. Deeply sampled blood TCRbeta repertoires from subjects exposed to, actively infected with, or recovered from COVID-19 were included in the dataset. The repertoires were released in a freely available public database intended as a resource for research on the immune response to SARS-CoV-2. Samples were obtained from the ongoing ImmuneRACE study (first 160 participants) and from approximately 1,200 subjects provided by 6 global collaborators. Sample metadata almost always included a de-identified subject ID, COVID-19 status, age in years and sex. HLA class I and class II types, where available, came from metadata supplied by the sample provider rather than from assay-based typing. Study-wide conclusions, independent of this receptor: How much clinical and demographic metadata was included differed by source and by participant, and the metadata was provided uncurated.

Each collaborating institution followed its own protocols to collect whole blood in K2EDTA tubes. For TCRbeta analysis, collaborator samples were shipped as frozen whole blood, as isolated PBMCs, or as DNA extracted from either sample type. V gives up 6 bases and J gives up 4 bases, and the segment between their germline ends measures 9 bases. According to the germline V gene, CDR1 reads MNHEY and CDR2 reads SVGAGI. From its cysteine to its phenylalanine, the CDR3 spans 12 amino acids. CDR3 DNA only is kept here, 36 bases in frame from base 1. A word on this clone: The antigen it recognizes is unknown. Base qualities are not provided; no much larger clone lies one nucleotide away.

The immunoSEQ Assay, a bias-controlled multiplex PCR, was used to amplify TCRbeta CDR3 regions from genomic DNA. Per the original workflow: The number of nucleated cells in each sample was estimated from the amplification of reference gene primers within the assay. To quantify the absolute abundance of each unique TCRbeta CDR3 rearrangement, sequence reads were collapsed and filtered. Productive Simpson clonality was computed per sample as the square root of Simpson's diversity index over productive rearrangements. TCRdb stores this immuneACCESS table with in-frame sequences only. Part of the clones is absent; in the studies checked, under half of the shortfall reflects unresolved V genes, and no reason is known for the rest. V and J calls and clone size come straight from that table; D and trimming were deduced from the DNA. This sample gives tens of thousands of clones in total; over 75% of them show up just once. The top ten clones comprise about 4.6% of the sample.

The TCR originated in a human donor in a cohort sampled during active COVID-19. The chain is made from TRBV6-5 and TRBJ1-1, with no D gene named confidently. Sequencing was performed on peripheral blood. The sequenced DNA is TGTGCCAGCAGCTTCGGTGGCACTGAAGCTTTCTTT. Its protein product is CASSFGGTEAFF.